A selection of T cell receptor beta chains follows, all from one sample in a study of early T cells in non-severe SARS-CoV-2 infection. TCRdb independently ran MiXCR on the 5' RACE reads; one entry per CDR3 protein. The table includes about 60,000 distinct CDR3 sequences, roughly 21% detected once. Sequenced material: whole blood, taken at baseline. The receptors shown here come from an adult who was a healthcare worker with PCR-confirmed SARS-CoV-2 infection or an uninfected control (not recorded which). Each CDR3 is given with its conserved first and last residue. The D gene is left open where the match is weak. Clone sizes are given selectively: once, few, many, or a class where the clone is expanded.

>many|TRBD1|TRBV10-3|TRBJ1-6
CAIRRTGNNNSPLHF
TGTGCCATCAGGAGGACAGGGAACAATAATTCACCCCTCCACTTT
>NA|NA|TRBV6-2/TRBV6-3|TRBJ1-1
CASLSNRAYTEVFF
TGTGCCAGCCTCAGTAACAGGGCCTACACTGAAGTTTTCTTT
>NA|TRBD1|TRBV13|TRBJ2-7
CASSFGTGRYEQYF
TGTGCCAGCAGCTTCGGGACAGGGAGGTACGAGCAGTACTTC
>few|TRBD2|TRBV20-1|TRBJ2-1
CSARVSGGAYNEQFF
TGCAGTGCTAGAGTAAGCGGGGGGGCTTACAATGAGCAGTTCTTC
>few|NA|TRBV15|TRBJ1-5
CATSRAGNQPQHF
TGTGCCACCAGCAGAGCGGGAAATCAGCCCCAGCATTTT
>once|NA|TRBV11-2|TRBJ2-3
CASSLFGGRGTDTQYF
TGTGCCAGCAGCTTATTCGGGGGGCGAGGCACAGATACGCAGTATTTT
>NA|NA|TRBV27|TRBJ2-1
CASSLTRYNEQFF
TGTGCCAGCAGTTTAACGAGATACAATGAGCAGTTCTTC
>NA|TRBD2|TRBV18|TRBJ2-1
CASSPLSGGYNEQFF
TGTGCCAGCTCACCACTTAGCGGGGGCTACAATGAGCAGTTCTTC
>NA|NA|TRBV27|TRBJ1-4
CASSSRAANEKLFF
TGTGCCAGCAGTTCGCGGGCGGCTAATGAAAAACTGTTTTTT
>few|TRBD1|TRBV19|TRBJ1-6
CASRVQGTNSPLHF
TGTGCCAGTAGGGTACAGGGGACAAACTCACCCCTCCACTTT
>NA|NA|TRBV20-1|TRBJ2-2
CSARRAGGTGELFF
TGCAGTGCACGCCGGGCCGGAGGGACCGGGGAGCTGTTTTTT
>few|NA|TRBV12-3/TRBV12-4|TRBJ1-2
CASSFPSRQDGYTF
TGTGCCAGCAGTTTCCCCAGCCGACAGGATGGCTACACCTTC
>NA|TRBD1|TRBV7-8|TRBJ2-1
CASSFHRDRDNEQFF
TGTGCCAGCAGCTTCCACCGGGACAGGGATAATGAGCAGTTCTTC
>NA|NA|TRBV7-7|TRBJ2-5
CASSALKAPETQYF
TGTGCCAGCAGCGCCTTAAAAGCCCCAGAGACCCAGTACTTC
>few|NA|TRBV20-1|TRBJ1-1
CSATLLRGVTEAFF
TGCAGTGCTACCCTTCTCCGGGGAGTGACTGAAGCTTTCTTT
>NA|NA|TRBV12-3/TRBV12-4|TRBJ2-1
CASSLAHGEQFF
TGTGCCAGCAGTTTAGCGCACGGCGAGCAGTTCTTC
>NA|NA|TRBV9|TRBJ2-2
CASSAEPQGTGELFF
TGTGCCAGCAGCGCAGAGCCTCAGGGGACCGGGGAGCTGTTTTTT
>NA|NA|TRBV12-3/TRBV12-4|TRBJ1-1
CASSLDTETEAFF
TGTGCCAGCAGTCTAGATACAGAGACTGAAGCTTTCTTT
>few|NA|TRBV12-3/TRBV12-4|TRBJ2-5
CASSLRNRLYQETQYF
TGTGCCAGCTCTCTCCGGAACAGGTTATACCAAGAGACCCAGTACTTC
>many|TRBD1|TRBV9|TRBJ1-6
CASSAVTGQSVPLHF
TGTGCCAGCAGCGCCGTCACGGGACAGTCCGTCCCCCTCCACTTT
>few|NA|TRBV10-3|TRBJ1-2
CAISETGTPYGYTF
TGTGCCATCAGTGAGACAGGGACGCCTTATGGCTACACCTTC
>NA|NA|TRBV27|TRBJ1-2
CASSPGQFNYGYTF
TGTGCCAGCAGTCCTGGACAGTTTAACTATGGCTACACCTTC
>few|NA|TRBV20-1|TRBJ2-3
CSARDLRQFTDTQYF
TGCAGTGCTAGAGATCTCCGTCAGTTCACAGATACGCAGTATTTT
>few|NA|TRBV20-1|TRBJ2-2
CSARVGRSTGELFF
TGCAGTGCCAGAGTGGGGAGAAGTACCGGGGAGCTGTTTTTT
>few|TRBD1|TRBV11-3|TRBJ2-6
CASSHIPGQGSAGGANVLTF
TGTGCCAGCAGCCATATACCGGGACAGGGATCGGCTGGTGGGGCCAACGTCCTGACTTTC
>NA|NA|TRBV7-9|TRBJ2-3
CASSLGRITDTQYF
TGTGCCAGCAGCTTGGGACGGATCACAGATACGCAGTATTTT
>few|NA|TRBV11-3|TRBJ1-1
CASSSLAGENTEAFF
TGTGCCAGCAGCTCTTTGGCAGGGGAAAACACTGAAGCTTTCTTT
>NA|NA|TRBV27|TRBJ2-7
CASSLNPGQEQYF
TGTGCCAGCAGTTTAAACCCGGGGCAGGAGCAGTACTTC
>NA|NA|TRBV9|TRBJ2-3
CASSVYSVGDTDTQYF
TGTGCCAGCAGCGTGTACTCGGTCGGGGACACAGATACGCAGTATTTT
>few|NA|TRBV7-3|TRBJ2-1
CASSLDLHGDNEQFF
TGTGCCAGCAGCTTAGACCTCCACGGTGACAATGAGCAGTTCTTC
>NA|NA|TRBV5-5|TRBJ2-7
CASSWDGYEQYF
TGTGCCAGCAGTTGGGACGGATACGAGCAGTACTTC
>NA|NA|TRBV7-6|TRBJ1-6
CASSLGAGLNSPLHF
TGTGCCAGCAGCTTAGGCGCAGGGTTAAATTCACCCCTCCACTTT
>NA|NA|TRBV5-1|TRBJ1-4
CASSLDGGAREKLFF
TGCGCCAGCAGCTTGGATGGAGGGGCTCGTGAAAAACTGTTTTTT
>NA|NA|TRBV11-2|TRBJ2-1
CASSSPLRGSGEQFF
TGTGCCAGCAGCTCCCCCCTGCGAGGGTCCGGTGAGCAGTTCTTC
>NA|NA|TRBV19|TRBJ2-7
CASSIRRADEQYF
TGTGCCAGTAGTATCCGCAGGGCGGACGAGCAGTACTTC
>NA|NA|TRBV3-1|TRBJ1-4
CASSQRWGASGNEKLFF
TGTGCCAGCAGCCAACGATGGGGGGCTTCCGGTAATGAAAAACTGTTTTTT
>few|NA|TRBV12-3/TRBV12-4|TRBJ1-2
CASSVGKNYGYTF
TGTGCCAGCAGTGTTGGCAAAAACTATGGCTACACCTTC
>NA|NA|TRBV7-2|TRBJ2-2
CASTSHGELFF
TGTGCCAGCACCTCTCACGGGGAGCTGTTTTTT
>NA|TRBD1|TRBV18|TRBJ2-7
CASSAQGATYEQYF
TGTGCCAGCTCAGCACAGGGGGCTACCTACGAGCAGTACTTC
>NA|NA|TRBV2|TRBJ2-2
CASSGPAPTPTGELFF
TGTGCCAGCAGTGGCCCGGCCCCCACCCCCACCGGGGAGCTGTTTTTT
>few|TRBD2|TRBV29-1|TRBJ2-3
CSVELAGRGTQYF
TGCAGCGTGGAACTAGCGGGGAGAGGTACGCAGTATTTT
>NA|NA|TRBV13|TRBJ1-3
CASSPIPDTSSGNTIYF
TGTGCCAGCAGCCCAATCCCCGACACGAGCTCTGGAAACACCATATATTTT
>NA|NA|TRBV10-3|TRBJ2-7
CAIGSATYEQYF
TGTGCCATCGGGTCTGCTACATACGAGCAGTACTTC
>few|NA|TRBV12-5|TRBJ1-5
CASGSPEQPQHF
TGTGCTAGTGGTTCGCCCGAGCAGCCCCAGCATTTT
>NA|NA|TRBV10-3|TRBJ1-1
CAISEFLLQAVNTEAFF
TGTGCCATCAGTGAGTTTCTACTACAGGCGGTGAACACTGAAGCTTTCTTT
>NA|NA|TRBV14|TRBJ2-1
CASSQVRAGFSYNEQFF
TGTGCCAGCAGCCAAGTAAGGGCGGGATTCTCCTACAATGAGCAGTTCTTC
>NA|NA|TRBV12-3/TRBV12-4|TRBJ2-3
CASREFDTQYF
TGTGCCAGCAGGGAATTTGATACGCAGTATTTT
>NA|NA|TRBV11-2|TRBJ2-2
CASSSVAANTGELFF
TGTGCCAGCAGCTCTGTAGCAGCGAACACCGGGGAGCTGTTTTTT
>NA|TRBD1|TRBV18|TRBJ2-7
CASTGDRAYEQYF
TGTGCCAGCACTGGGGACAGGGCCTACGAGCAGTACTTC
>few|NA|TRBV20-1|TRBJ2-5
CSASSTVEETQYF
TGCAGTGCTAGTTCTACAGTAGAAGAGACCCAGTACTTC
>few|NA|TRBV2|TRBJ1-6
CASGFQGSPLHF
TGTGCCAGCGGATTTCAAGGATCACCCCTCCACTTT
>few|TRBD1|TRBV20-1|TRBJ2-3
CSAREVGQNTQYF
TGCAGTGCTAGAGAAGTGGGACAGAATACGCAGTATTTT
>many|TRBD1|TRBV10-3|TRBJ1-2
CAISAHETGVPQVRYGYTF
TGTGCCATCAGTGCTCACGAGACAGGGGTCCCCCAGGTTCGCTATGGCTACACCTTC